This record concerns one TCR beta chain sequence. Its antigen remains unidentified. TCRdb keeps only in-frame clones here, not all; method: immunoSEQ multiplex PCR. This sample carries fewer than 25,000 clones, about 72% of them seen once, and the ten largest clones take under 15%. Pools of viral peptides were used by the ViraFEST assay to expand antigen-specific CD4+ T cells ahead of sequencing. Culturing for around eleven days preceded CD4+ T cell isolation. Vaccinated recipients, who were negative for nucleocapsid antibodies, had no history of SARS-CoV-2 infection. The sample belongs to a study of vaccination effects on CD4 cells after COVID-19. General observations from the study: Clones that were induced by infection or by vaccine showed marked contraction late after vaccination.

Per the germline V gene, CDR1 is SQVTM and CDR2 is ANQGSEA. The CDR3 has 14 amino acids. The J segment lost 2 bases and the V segment lost 4 bases, leaving 7 bases of the junction unmatched. This clonotype was sampled from a human donor who received a COVID-19 vaccine. Sequencing was performed on CD4+ T cells from PBMCs cultured with HCoV-OC43 spike peptides, taken before COVID-19 vaccination. Subset: HCoV-OC43 spike overlapping peptide pool stimulation. V usage is TRBV29-1 and J usage is TRBJ1-1; TRBD1 matches at 7 bases. The CDR3 reads CSVAWDRLNTEAFF. The DNA for the CDR3 is TGCAGCGTTGCCTGGGACAGACTAAACACTGAAGCTTTCTTT.